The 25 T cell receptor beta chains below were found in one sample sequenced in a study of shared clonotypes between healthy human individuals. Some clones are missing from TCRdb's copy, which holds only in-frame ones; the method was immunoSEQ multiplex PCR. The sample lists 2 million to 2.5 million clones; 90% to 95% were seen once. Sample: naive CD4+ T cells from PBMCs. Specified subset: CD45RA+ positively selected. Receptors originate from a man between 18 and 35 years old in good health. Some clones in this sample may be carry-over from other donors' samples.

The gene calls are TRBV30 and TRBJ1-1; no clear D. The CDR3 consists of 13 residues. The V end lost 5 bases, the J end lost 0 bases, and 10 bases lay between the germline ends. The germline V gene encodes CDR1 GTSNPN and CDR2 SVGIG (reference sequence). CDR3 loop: CAWAEQLNTEAFF. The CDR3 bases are TGTGCCTGGGCGGAACAGTTGAACACTGAAGCTTTCTTT.

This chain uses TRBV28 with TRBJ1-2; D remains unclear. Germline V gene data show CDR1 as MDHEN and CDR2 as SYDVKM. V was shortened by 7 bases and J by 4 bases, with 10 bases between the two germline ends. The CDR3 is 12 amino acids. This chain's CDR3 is CASTTSFYGYTF. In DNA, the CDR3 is TGTGCCAGCACTACATCCTTCTATGGCTACACCTTC.

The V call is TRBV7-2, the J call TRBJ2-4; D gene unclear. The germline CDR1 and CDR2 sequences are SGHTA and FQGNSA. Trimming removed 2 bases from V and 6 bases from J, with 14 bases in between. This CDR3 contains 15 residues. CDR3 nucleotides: TGTGCCAGCAGCTTATTCCCGGGTGTAGTAAACATTCAGTACTTC. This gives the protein CASSLFPGVVNIQYF.

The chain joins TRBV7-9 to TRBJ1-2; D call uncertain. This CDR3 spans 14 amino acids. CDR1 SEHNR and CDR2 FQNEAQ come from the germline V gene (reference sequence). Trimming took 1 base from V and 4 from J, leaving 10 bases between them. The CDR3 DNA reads TGTGCCAGCAGCTTAGACGGAAGTTTCTATGGCTACACCTTC. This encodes CASSLDGSFYGYTF.

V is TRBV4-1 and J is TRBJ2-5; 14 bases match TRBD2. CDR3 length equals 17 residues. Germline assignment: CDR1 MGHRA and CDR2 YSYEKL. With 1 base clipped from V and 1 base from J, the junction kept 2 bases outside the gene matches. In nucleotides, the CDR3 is TGCGCCAGCAGCCAAGCGGGACTAGCGGGAGTCCAAGAGACCCAGTACTTC. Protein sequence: CASSQAGLAGVQETQYF.

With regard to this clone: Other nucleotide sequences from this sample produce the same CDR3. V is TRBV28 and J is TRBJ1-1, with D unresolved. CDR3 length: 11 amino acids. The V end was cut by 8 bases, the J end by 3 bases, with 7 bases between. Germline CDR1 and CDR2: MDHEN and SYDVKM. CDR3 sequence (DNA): TGTGCCAGCCGACAAGACACTGAAGCTTTCTTT. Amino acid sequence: CASRQDTEAFF.

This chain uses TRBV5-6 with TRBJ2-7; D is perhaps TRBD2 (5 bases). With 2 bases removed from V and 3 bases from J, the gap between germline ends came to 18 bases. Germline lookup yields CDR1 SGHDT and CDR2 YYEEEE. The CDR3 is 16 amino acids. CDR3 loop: CASSLNPAGKLYEQYF. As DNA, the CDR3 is TGTGCCAGCAGCTTAAACCCGGCCGGGAAACTCTACGAGCAGTACTTC.

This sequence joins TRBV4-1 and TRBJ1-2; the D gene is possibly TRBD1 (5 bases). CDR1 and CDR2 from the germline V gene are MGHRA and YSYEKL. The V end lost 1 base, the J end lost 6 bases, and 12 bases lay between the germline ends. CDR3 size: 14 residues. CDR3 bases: TGCGCCAGCAGCCAAGTCCCAGGGAAGGATGGCTACACCTTC. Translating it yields CASSQVPGKDGYTF.

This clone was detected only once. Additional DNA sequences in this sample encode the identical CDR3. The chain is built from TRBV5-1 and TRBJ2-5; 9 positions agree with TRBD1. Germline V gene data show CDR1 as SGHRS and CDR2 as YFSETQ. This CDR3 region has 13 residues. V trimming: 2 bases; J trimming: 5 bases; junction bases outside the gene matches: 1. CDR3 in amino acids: CASSFGTGETQYF. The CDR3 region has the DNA TGCGCCAGCAGCTTCGGGACAGGGGAGACCCAGTACTTC.

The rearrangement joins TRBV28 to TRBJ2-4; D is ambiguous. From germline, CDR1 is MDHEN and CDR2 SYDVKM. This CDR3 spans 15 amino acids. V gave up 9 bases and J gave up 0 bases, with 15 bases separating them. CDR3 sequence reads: CASSPGSLAKNIQYF. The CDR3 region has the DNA TGTGCCAGTTCCCCGGGCAGCTTAGCCAAAAACATTCAGTACTTC.

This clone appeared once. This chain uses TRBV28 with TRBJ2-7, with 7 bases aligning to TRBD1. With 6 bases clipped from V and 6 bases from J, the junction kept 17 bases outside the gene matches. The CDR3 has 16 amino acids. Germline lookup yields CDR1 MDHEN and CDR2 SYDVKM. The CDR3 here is CASSTGALGGSGEQYF. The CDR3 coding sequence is TGTGCCAGCAGCACAGGGGCCTTGGGCGGTAGTGGCGAGCAGTACTTC.

The DNA of the CDR3 is TGCGCCAGCAGGAATAACAGGGGGCTTTATGGCTACACCTTC. It encodes CASRNNRGLYGYTF. This chain links TRBV10-2 with TRBJ1-2, with 9 bases that match TRBD1. Losses at the gene ends were 6 bases for V and 5 bases for J; bases not matched to a gene: 7. The V gene's germline CDR1 is WSHSY and CDR2 SAAADI. This CDR3 contains 14 residues.

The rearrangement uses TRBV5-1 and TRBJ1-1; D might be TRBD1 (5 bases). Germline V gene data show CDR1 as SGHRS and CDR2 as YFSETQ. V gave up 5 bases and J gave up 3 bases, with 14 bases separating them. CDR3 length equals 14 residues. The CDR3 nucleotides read TGCGCCAGCAGAACGCAGGGACCGGACACTGAAGCTTTCTTT. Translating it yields CASRTQGPDTEAFF. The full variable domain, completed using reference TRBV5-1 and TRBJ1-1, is KAGVTQTPRYLIKTRGQQVTLSCSPISGHRSVSWYQQTPGQGLQFLFEYFSETQRNKGNFPGRFSGRQFSNSRSEMNVSTLELGDSALYLCASRTQGPDTEAFFGQGTRLTVV.

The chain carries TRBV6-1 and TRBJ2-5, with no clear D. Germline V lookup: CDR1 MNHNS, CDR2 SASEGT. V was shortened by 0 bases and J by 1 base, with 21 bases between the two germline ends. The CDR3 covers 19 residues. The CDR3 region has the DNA TGTGCCAGCAGTGAAGCGTGGATACCTACCGCCTCGGGCCAAGAGACCCAGTACTTC. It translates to CASSEAWIPTASGQETQYF.

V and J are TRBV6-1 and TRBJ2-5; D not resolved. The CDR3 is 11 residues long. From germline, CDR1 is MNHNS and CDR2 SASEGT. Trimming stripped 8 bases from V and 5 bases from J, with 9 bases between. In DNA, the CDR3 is TGTGCCAGCTCAGTAGGGGAGACCCAGTACTTC. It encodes CASSVGETQYF.

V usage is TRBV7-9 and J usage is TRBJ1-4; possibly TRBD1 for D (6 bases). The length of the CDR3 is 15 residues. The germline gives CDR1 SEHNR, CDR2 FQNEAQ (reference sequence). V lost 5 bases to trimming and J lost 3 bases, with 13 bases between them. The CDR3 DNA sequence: TGTGCCAGCAGCGCGGGACACACCTCTAATGAAAAACTGTTTTTT. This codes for CASSAGHTSNEKLFF.

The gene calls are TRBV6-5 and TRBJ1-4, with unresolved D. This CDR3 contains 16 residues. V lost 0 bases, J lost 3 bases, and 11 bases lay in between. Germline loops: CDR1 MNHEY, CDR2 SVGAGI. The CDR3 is CASSYSMGRSNEKLFF. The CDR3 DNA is TGTGCCAGCAGTTACTCGATGGGCAGGTCTAATGAAAAACTGTTTTTT.

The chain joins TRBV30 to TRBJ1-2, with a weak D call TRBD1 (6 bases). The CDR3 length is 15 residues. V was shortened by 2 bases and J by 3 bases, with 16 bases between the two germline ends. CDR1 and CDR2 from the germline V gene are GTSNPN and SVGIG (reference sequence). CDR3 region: CAWSPMTRGYYGYTF. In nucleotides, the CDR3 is TGTGCCTGGAGTCCCATGACGAGGGGGTACTATGGCTACACCTTC.

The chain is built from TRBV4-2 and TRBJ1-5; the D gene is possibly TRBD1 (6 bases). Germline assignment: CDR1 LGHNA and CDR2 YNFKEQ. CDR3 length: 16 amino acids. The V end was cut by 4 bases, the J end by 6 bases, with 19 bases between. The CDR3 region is CASSPTRGEGGQPQHF. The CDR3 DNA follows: TGTGCCAGCAGCCCCACCAGAGGGGAGGGGGGTCAGCCCCAGCATTTT.

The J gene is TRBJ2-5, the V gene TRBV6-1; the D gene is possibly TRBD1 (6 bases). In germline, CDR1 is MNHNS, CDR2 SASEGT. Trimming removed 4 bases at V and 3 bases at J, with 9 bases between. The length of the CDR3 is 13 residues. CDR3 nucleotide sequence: TGTGCCAGCAGTGGACAGGTCGAAGAGACCCAGTACTTC. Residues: CASSGQVEETQYF.

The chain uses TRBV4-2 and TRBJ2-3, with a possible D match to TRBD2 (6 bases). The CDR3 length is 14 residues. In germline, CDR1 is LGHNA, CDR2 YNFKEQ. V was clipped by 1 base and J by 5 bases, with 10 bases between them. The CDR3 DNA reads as TGTGCCAGCAGCCAAGGGCCAGCGGGAGATACGCAGTATTTT. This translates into CASSQGPAGDTQYF.

DNA for the CDR3: TGTGCCAGCAGCGTTCTAACTAGCGGGAGTCCCGGGGAGCTGTTTTTT. This sequence encodes CASSVLTSGSPGELFF. The V gene is TRBV9, the J gene TRBJ2-2; 11 bases match TRBD2. V trimming: 2 bases; J trimming: 6 bases; junction bases outside the gene matches: 6. The CDR3 runs to 16 residues. Germline V gene lookup returns CDR1 SGDLS and CDR2 YYNGEE.

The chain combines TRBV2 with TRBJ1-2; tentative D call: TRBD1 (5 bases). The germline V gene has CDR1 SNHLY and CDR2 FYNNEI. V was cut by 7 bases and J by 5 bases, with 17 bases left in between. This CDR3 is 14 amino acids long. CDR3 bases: TGTGCCAGCAAGCCCTCGACAGCCCTATATGGCTACACCTTC. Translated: CASKPSTALYGYTF.

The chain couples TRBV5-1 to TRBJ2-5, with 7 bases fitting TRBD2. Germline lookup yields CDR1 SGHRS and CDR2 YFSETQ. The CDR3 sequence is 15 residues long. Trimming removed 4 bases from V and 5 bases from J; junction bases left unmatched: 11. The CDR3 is CASSPQGGVGETQYF. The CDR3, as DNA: TGCGCCAGCAGCCCCCAGGGAGGGGTCGGGGAGACCCAGTACTTC. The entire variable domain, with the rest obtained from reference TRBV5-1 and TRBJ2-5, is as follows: KAGVTQTPRYLIKTRGQQVTLSCSPISGHRSVSWYQQTPGQGLQFLFEYFSETQRNKGNFPGRFSGRQFSNSRSEMNVSTLELGDSALYLCASSPQGGVGETQYFGPGTRLLVL.

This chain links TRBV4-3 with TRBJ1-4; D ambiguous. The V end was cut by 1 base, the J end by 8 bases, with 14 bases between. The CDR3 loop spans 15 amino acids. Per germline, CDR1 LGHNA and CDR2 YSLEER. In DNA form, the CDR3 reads TGCGCCAGCAGCCAAGGGGGTCGGGGAGGGGAAAAACTGTTTTTT. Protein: CASSQGGRGGEKLFF.